Listed below are T cell receptor beta chains from one sample, sequenced in a study of PD-L1 blockade in urothelial cancer. Only in-frame clones appear in the TCRdb table, and some are missing; sequencing was by immunoSEQ multiplex PCR. There are about 39,000 clones in the sample; just over 90% occur only once, and over 9% lies in the top ten. The specimen was PBMCs, collected around atezolizumab (anti-PD-L1) treatment. The receptors originated from a woman in her sixties with urothelial cancer. Each CDR3 is given with its conserved first and last residue. The D gene is left open where the match is weak. Only some rows state a clone size, as once, few, many or a class for expanded clones.

TRBV28,.,12,.,TRBJ2-3,TGTGCCAGCAGTTTGTACACAGATACGCAGTATTTT,CASSLYTDTQYF
TRBV7-3,.,13,.,TRBJ2-1,TGTGCCAGCAGCCCCAGTCTCTACAATGAGCAGTTCTTC,CASSPSLYNEQFF
TRBV2,.,15,TRBD2,TRBJ2-7,TGTGCCAGCAGCAATAGCGGGAGGGGTGCCGCCGAGCAGTACTTC,CASSNSGRGAAEQYF
TRBV5-4,few,15,.,TRBJ2-5,TGTGCCAGCAGCTTCCCGGGCCGAGGGCAAGAGACCCAGTACTTC,CASSFPGRGQETQYF
TRBV5-1,.,13,.,TRBJ1-2,TGCGCCAGCAGATCATCAGGCTCCCATGGCTACACCTTC,CASRSSGSHGYTF
TRBV7-6,.,17,TRBD2,TRBJ2-7,TGTGCCAGCAGCCGTGGGTCGGGCGGGAGGGCCAGTTACGAGCAGTACTTC,CASSRGSGGRASYEQYF
TRBV7-2,.,16,TRBD2,TRBJ2-2,TGTGCCAGCAGCTTATCCCGAGCGGGGACCACCGGGGAGCTGTTTTTT,CASSLSRAGTTGELFF
TRBV28,few,15,.,TRBJ2-7,TGTGCCAGCACAGGAAGGAAAATCAGCTCCTACGAGCAGTACTTC,CASTGRKISSYEQYF
TRBV11-2,.,16,TRBD1,TRBJ2-7,TGTGCCAGCAGAGTACACCCGGGACAGGGGGCCTACGAGCAGTACTTC,CASRVHPGQGAYEQYF
TRBV4-3,few,15,TRBD1,TRBJ1-2,TGCGCCAGCAGCCAAGAGAGGACAGGGGGCGGTGGCTACACCTTC,CASSQERTGGGGYTF
TRBV5-1,.,15,.,TRBJ1-1,TGCGCCAGCAGCTTGACGGGAGCTGAGTACACTGAAGCTTTCTTT,CASSLTGAEYTEAFF
TRBV11-2,.,12,.,TRBJ1-1,TGTGCCAGCAGCTTTGAGTACACTGAAGCTTTCTTT,CASSFEYTEAFF
TRBV7-9,.,14,TRBD1,TRBJ2-7,TGTGCCAGCAGCTCGACAGGGGCCTCCTACGAGCAGTACTTC,CASSSTGASYEQYF
TRBV28,.,12,TRBD2,TRBJ2-4,TGTGCCAGCAGCCAGCGGGAGGCACTTCAGTACTTC,CASSQREALQYF
TRBV5-6,.,16,TRBD1,TRBJ1-4,TGTGCCAGCAGCTTGAAGACAGGGGGAAGTAATGAAAAACTGTTTTTT,CASSLKTGGSNEKLFF
TRBV29-1,once,15,TRBD2,TRBJ2-2,TGCAGCGCCGTCGGATCGGGAGGGCTTGACGGGGAGCTGTTTTTT,CSAVGSGGLDGELFF
TRBV4-1,.,17,.,TRBJ1-2,TGCGCCAGCAGCCAAGGACTCAGACAGTATGCTAACTATGGCTACACCTTC,CASSQGLRQYANYGYTF
TRBV18,.,14,TRBD1,TRBJ1-3,TGTGCCAGCTCAAAGACAGGGACTGGAAACACCATATATTTT,CASSKTGTGNTIYF
TRBV2,.,13,.,TRBJ1-5,TGTGCCAGCAGCCTCCCTTCCAATCAGCCCCAGCATTTT,CASSLPSNQPQHF
TRBV28,.,15,.,TRBJ1-4,TGTGCCAGCAGCTCTTTCGAGGGGGCTAATGAAAAACTGTTTTTT,CASSSFEGANEKLFF
TRBV6-5,.,15,TRBD2,TRBJ2-1,TGTGCCAGCACCAATAGCGGGAGCGACTACAATGAGCAGTTCTTC,CASTNSGSDYNEQFF
TRBV28,once,17,.,TRBJ2-5,TGTGCCAGCAGTTCAGAGGACAGCATCCTTTTCCAAGAGACCCAGTACTTC,CASSSEDSILFQETQYF
TRBV21-1,.,16,.,TRBJ2-1,TGTGCCAGCAGCAAGTCCGGGACTAGCATAGACAATGAGCAGTTCTTC,CASSKSGTSIDNEQFF
TRBV7-8,.,14,.,TRBJ1-1,TGTGCCAGCAGCGCCGCGGAGGGAAACACTGAAGCTTTCTTT,CASSAAEGNTEAFF
TRBV28,.,15,TRBD1,TRBJ2-3,TGTGCCAGCACCCGAAGGGGGCCGGGCACAGATACGCAGTATTTT,CASTRRGPGTDTQYF
TRBV19,once,16,.,TRBJ2-3,TGTGCCAGTAGTATTCAGGCCGGGACTAGCACAGATACGCAGTATTTT,CASSIQAGTSTDTQYF
TRBV28,.,16,TRBD1,TRBJ1-2,TGTGCCAGCAGTTTGGGCGTGGGACAGGGTTTATATCGCTACACCTTC,CASSLGVGQGLYRYTF
TRBV27,few,14,TRBD1,TRBJ2-5,TGTGCCAGCAGTTTAATTGGACAGGCGGAGACCCAGTACTTC,CASSLIGQAETQYF
TRBV5-1,.,16,.,TRBJ2-2,TGCGCCAGCAGGTCTGGGGGCGAAATGAACACCGGGGAGCTGTTTTTT,CASRSGGEMNTGELFF
TRBV7-3,.,16,TRBD2,TRBJ2-3,TGTGCCAGCAGCTTAACACTAGCGGGAACCACAGATACGCAGTATTTT,CASSLTLAGTTDTQYF
TRBV2,few,17,TRBD2,TRBJ2-3,TGTGCCAGCACCGGGCAGCGGAGCGGGAGGGTCCCAGATACGCAGTATTTT,CASTGQRSGRVPDTQYF
TRBV5-4,.,15,TRBD1,TRBJ2-5,TGTGCCAGCAGTCGGGACAGGCCCTCCCAAGAGACCCAGTACTTC,CASSRDRPSQETQYF
TRBV28,once,17,.,TRBJ2-6,TGTGCCAGCACCATGACAGTTCCAGACTCTGGGGCCAACGTCCTGACTTTC,CASTMTVPDSGANVLTF
TRBV6-1,.,13,.,TRBJ2-5,TGTGCCAGCGCCGAGTGGGGGCAGGAGACCCAGTACTTC,CASAEWGQETQYF
TRBV15,.,15,.,TRBJ1-1,TGTGCCACCAGCAGAGATCCAGGGTATGGCACTGAAGCTTTCTTT,CATSRDPGYGTEAFF
TRBV18,.,17,.,TRBJ2-2,TGTGCCAGCGCCCTAGGTAGCGGTACCGCGAACACCGGGGAGCTGTTTTTT,CASALGSGTANTGELFF